A single sample gave rise to the 4 T cell receptor beta chains below, sequenced in a study of T-cell reconstitution after alpha-beta-depleted transplantation in children. A TCRbeta library incorporating unique molecular identifiers was prepared. TCRdb called the PCR reads again in MiXCR, with one record for every CDR3 protein. The sample lists approximately 200,000 distinct CDR3 sequences, about 14% occurring once. The sequenced sample was PBMCs from the stem cell graft donor, obtained from the stem cell graft. These receptors came from a human donor who donated a stem cell graft to a child with acute lymphoblastic leukemia.

This clonotype was picked up many times. V gene TRBV3-1 combines with J gene TRBJ2-5; 7 nucleotides line up with TRBD2. CDR3 size: 15 residues. CDR1 is LGHDT, CDR2 YNNKEL, per germline (reference sequence). Trimming cost V 4 bases and J 3 bases; bases outside gene matches: 8. The CDR3 region has the DNA TGTGCCAGCAGCCCTTGGGGCGGGAGCGAAGAGACCCAGTACTTC. It specifies CASSPWGGSEETQYF.

This clonotype was counted many times. The chain recombines TRBV20-1 with TRBJ1-1, with a possible D match to TRBD1 (6 bases). Trimming stripped 3 bases from V and 1 base from J, with 12 bases between. The germline CDR1 and CDR2 sequences are DFQATT and SNEGSKA (reference sequence). The CDR3 sequence is 14 residues long. CDR3 DNA sequence: TGCAGTGCTAGTTTTGGGACACCGAACACTGAAGCTTTCTTT. It is translated as CSASFGTPNTEAFF.

Ten or more counts support this clonotype. The chain carries TRBV12-3 or TRBV12-4 and TRBJ2-1; 7 nucleotides line up with TRBD2. J lost 7 bases, V lost 3 bases, and 9 bases had no gene match. This CDR3 has 15 residues. The CDR3 protein is CASSFGGRAGNEQFF. The CDR3 DNA reads as TGTGCCAGCAGTTTTGGGGGGAGGGCGGGGAATGAGCAGTTCTTC.

Ten or more counts support this clonotype. The chain links TRBV11-2 to TRBJ2-7; no clear D. CDR1 and CDR2 from the germline V gene are SGHAT and FQNNGV. The germline V and J ends were trimmed by 1 base and 5 bases, with 3 bases remaining between them. The CDR3 is 11 amino acids. CDR3 in amino acids: CASSLGNEQYF. The DNA of the CDR3 is TGTGCCAGCAGCTTAGGAAACGAGCAGTACTTC.